Shown below are 3 T cell receptor beta chains from a single sample sequenced in a study of T cells in Graves' hyperthyroidism and ophthalmopathy. The source material, RNA transcripts, was used to amplify TCR beta CDR3 regions. The HTBI primer set served for first-round RT-PCR of the TCR CDR3. TCRdb reprocessed the multiplex PCR reads with MiXCR, giving one entry per CDR3 protein. The sample lists fewer than 400,000 distinct CDR3 sequences; around 15% were seen once. The sequencing input was blood. Receptors were obtained from a man in his fifties with Graves' ophthalmopathy.

The chain is built from TRBV19 and TRBJ2-1; D ambiguous. V lost 3 bases to trimming and J lost 4 bases, with 4 bases between them. Germline CDR1 reads LNHDA; CDR2 reads SQIVND (reference sequence). The CDR3 is made up of 12 amino acids. In DNA, the CDR3 is TGTGCCAGTAGTATCTTATACAATGAGCAGTTCTTC. Protein product: CASSILYNEQFF.

This clonotype was counted ten times or more. This sequence joins TRBV28 and TRBJ2-3, with no clear D. The CDR3 sequence is 15 residues long. The V gene lost 6 bases and the J gene lost 6 bases, with 19 bases spanning the gap. In germline, CDR1 is MDHEN, CDR2 SYDVKM. CDR3 loop: CASSPGRTPFDTQYF. CDR3 nucleotide sequence: TGTGCCAGCAGCCCTGGGCGGACCCCCTTTGATACGCAGTATTTT.

This clonotype came up many times. The J gene is TRBJ2-3, the V gene TRBV7-9; TRBD1 is a possible D gene (5 bases). This CDR3 comprises 13 residues. Germline V lookup: CDR1 SEHNR, CDR2 FQNEAQ (reference sequence). Between the trimmed V and J ends, which lost 7 bases and 4 bases, there was a span of 12 bases. Here the CDR3 reads CASKRGSADTQYF. For the CDR3, the DNA is TGTGCCAGCAAAAGGGGTTCGGCAGATACGCAGTATTTT.